Sequencing of this T cell receptor beta chain was carried out in a study of T cells in localized non-small cell lung cancer. Germline assignment: CDR1 MNHEY and CDR2 SMNVEV (reference sequence). Trimming left V 5 bases short and J 4 bases short, with 15 bases between. The CDR3 spans 15 residues. Assay: immunoSEQ multiplex PCR; the TCRdb copy retains only in-frame clones and omits some. The sample shows around 33,000 clones, roughly nine tenths of them seen only once. About this clone: Antigen specificity is unknown.

Study-wide findings and caveats: Increased T cell density in blood showed an association with longer overall survival. The study detected a median roughly 57 of the top 100 tumor clones in adjacent lung. The study found T cell clonality highest in uninvolved adjacent lung, above tumor. As only one tumor region underwent sequencing, heterogeneity remains possible.

This specimen was peripheral blood, taken before any cancer treatment. The TCR comes from a woman aged 40-69 years with stage I lung adenocarcinoma. This chain connects TRBV27 to TRBJ2-1; D is perhaps TRBD1 (5 bases). CDR3 sequence: CASSKRVGVYNEQFF. CDR3 bases: TGTGCCAGCAGTAAAAGGGTAGGGGTGTACAATGAGCAGTTCTTC.